A selection of T cell receptor beta chains follows, all from one sample in a study of spatial heterogeneity in lung cancer. TCRdb reanalysed the 5' RACE reads using MiXCR and keeps one entry per CDR3 protein. This table holds tens of thousands of distinct CDR3 sequences, 10% found once. Sequenced material: PBMCs, taken at follow-up. The receptors come from a female donor with early-stage non-small cell lung cancer. Each CDR3 is given with its conserved first and last residue. The D gene is left open where the match is weak. Part of the rows lack a size; the others show once, few, many or a class for expanded clones.

-,TRBV9,-,TRBJ1-1,TGTGCCAGCGGCGTAGCTCGGGGCGCGGGGGGCACTGAAGCTTTCTTT,CASGVARGAGGTEAFF
TRBD1,TRBV7-8,few,TRBJ1-2,TGTGCCAGCAGCTTAGCCAGGGACAGGGGCTACACCTTC,CASSLARDRGYTF
-,TRBV20-1,few,TRBJ1-5,TGCAGTGCTAGAGAGGCGTATAGCAATCAGCCCCAGCATTTT,CSAREAYSNQPQHF
-,TRBV2,few,TRBJ2-3,TGTGCCAGCAGTGAAGAGGAAAGAGGTACGCAGTATTTT,CASSEEERGTQYF
-,TRBV6-2/TRBV6-3,-,TRBJ1-5,TGTGCCAGCAGATCGGACGCGCTCCCGAATAGCAATCAGCCCCAGCATTTT,CASRSDALPNSNQPQHF
TRBD1,TRBV5-4,many,TRBJ2-2,TGTGCCAGTCGGACAGGAGGCACCGGGGAGCTGTTTTTT,CASRTGGTGELFF
-,TRBV27,-,TRBJ2-1,TGTGCCAGCAGTTTAGGCGCGGGGGGACAGAATGAGCAGTTCTTC,CASSLGAGGQNEQFF
TRBD1,TRBV2,many,TRBJ2-7,TGTGCCAGCAGAGGACAGGGCCACTACGAGCAGTACTTC,CASRGQGHYEQYF
-,TRBV7-7,many,TRBJ2-7,TGTGCTAGCAGCAAGGGACGGACCTACGAGCAGTACTTC,CASSKGRTYEQYF
TRBD1,TRBV5-1,few,TRBJ2-1,TGCGCCAGCAGCCTCCGGGACAGCTTATACAATGAGCAGTTCTTC,CASSLRDSLYNEQFF
-,TRBV9,many,TRBJ2-7,TGTGCCAGCAGCGTAGAGGGTCAAGGGTCGGACGAGCAGTACTTC,CASSVEGQGSDEQYF
-,TRBV3-1,few,TRBJ1-5,TGTGCCAGCAGCCAAGATCCTGGGCGGTTAGACAATCAGCCCCAGCATTTT,CASSQDPGRLDNQPQHF
TRBD1,TRBV13,-,TRBJ2-5,TGTGCCAGCAGCTTAACTCTCGACGGACAGGGAAAAGAGACCCAGTACTTC,CASSLTLDGQGKETQYF
TRBD1,TRBV6-5,many,TRBJ2-6,TGTGCCAGCAGGTCGCTCCGCTCCGGGACAGTCTCTGGGGCCAACGTCCTGACTTTC,CASRSLRSGTVSGANVLTF
TRBD1,TRBV5-1,few,TRBJ1-1,TGCGCCAGCAGCCTCGGACAGGGACCCACTGAAGCTTTCTTT,CASSLGQGPTEAFF
-,TRBV12-3/TRBV12-4,-,TRBJ2-1,TGTGCCAGCAGTTTAGAGACAAACAGGTTCTTC,CASSLETNRFF
-,TRBV19,many,TRBJ2-1,TGTGCCAGTAGTATGGGAACCAATGAGCAGTTCTTC,CASSMGTNEQFF
-,TRBV7-9,few,TRBJ1-4,TGTGCCAGCAGCTCGACCATGGGGAAACTGTTTTTT,CASSSTMGKLFF
TRBD1,TRBV7-9,few,TRBJ1-4,TGTGCCAGCAGCCAAACGGGACAGGGTTTAGTTAAACTGTTTTTT,CASSQTGQGLVKLFF
-,TRBV3-1,many,TRBJ1-2,TGTGCCAGCAGCCATGGACCAGGGGGCTACACCTTC,CASSHGPGGYTF
-,TRBV7-2,-,TRBJ1-1,TGTGCCAGCAGCTCCTCAACTGAAGCTTTCTTT,CASSSSTEAFF
TRBD1,TRBV27,many,TRBJ2-7,TGTGCCAGCAGAGAGTTCGGACAGGGCTACGAGCAGTACTTC,CASREFGQGYEQYF
TRBD1,TRBV20-1,few,TRBJ2-7,TGCAGTGCCATTCGGACAGGGGGCGCGGACGAGCAGTACTTC,CSAIRTGGADEQYF
TRBD1,TRBV2,few,TRBJ2-5,TGTGCCAGCACCTCCGGGACAGGGGGCGGAGAGACCCAGTACTTC,CASTSGTGGGETQYF
TRBD1,TRBV7-2,many,TRBJ2-2,TGTGCCAGCAGCTTGGGACAGGGGTTTGACGGGGAGCTGTTTTTT,CASSLGQGFDGELFF
-,TRBV3-1,few,TRBJ2-1,TGTGCCAGCAGCCCGGCCCCTGGAGCCTACAATGAGCAGTTCTTC,CASSPAPGAYNEQFF
TRBD1,TRBV20-1,few,TRBJ1-6,TGCAGTGCCGCGACAGGGGACACCTATAATTCACCCCTCCACTTT,CSAATGDTYNSPLHF
-,TRBV6-2/TRBV6-3,-,TRBJ1-5,TGTGCCAGCAGTTACTCGAGTACCGGGGAGCCCCAGCATTTT,CASSYSSTGEPQHF
TRBD2,TRBV2,-,TRBJ2-3,TGTGCCAGCAGTGAAGGGACTAGCGAGGGAGATACGCAGTATTTT,CASSEGTSEGDTQYF
-,TRBV4-3,few,TRBJ2-3,TGCGCCAGCAGCCAAGATGACAGTCGCGCCACAGATACGCAGTATTTT,CASSQDDSRATDTQYF
TRBD1,TRBV12-3/TRBV12-4,many,TRBJ2-3,TGTGCCAGCAGCCCAGAGGGACAGCCAGATACGCAGTATTTT,CASSPEGQPDTQYF
-,TRBV27,many,TRBJ2-3,TGTGCCAGCAGTGGGCTCCACATAGGGGATACGCAGTATTTT,CASSGLHIGDTQYF
-,TRBV30,many,TRBJ2-2,TGTGCCTGGAGTGTCTCGGCCGGGACCCTCACCGGGGAGCTGTTTTTT,CAWSVSAGTLTGELFF
TRBD2,TRBV19,-,TRBJ2-1,TGTGCCAGTAGTATAACTAGCGGCGGCTCCTACAATGAGCAGTTCTTC,CASSITSGGSYNEQFF
-,TRBV20-1,-,TRBJ2-7,TGCAGTGCGGCGCGGGGCGGGCAGTACTTC,CSAARGGQYF
-,TRBV6-5,-,TRBJ2-7,TGTGCCAGCAGTTACGACAGTGCCTACGAGCAGTACTTC,CASSYDSAYEQYF
TRBD1,TRBV7-8,many,TRBJ2-5,TGTGCCAGCAGCTTAGGTTTCGGTCGGGACAGCGACCGAGAGACCCAGTACTTC,CASSLGFGRDSDRETQYF
-,TRBV29-1,medium-sized,TRBJ1-1,TGCAGCGTTGAGACAGGGAACACTGAAGCTTTCTTT,CSVETGNTEAFF
-,TRBV20-1,-,TRBJ1-1,TGCAGTCAGTGGGGCAGGGCTAGGGCTTTCTTT,CSQWGRARAFF
TRBD1,TRBV6-5,-,TRBJ1-1,TGTGCCAGCAGTTCCCGACAGGGGGCTAGGAACACTGAAGCTTTCTTT,CASSSRQGARNTEAFF
TRBD1,TRBV5-1,-,TRBJ1-2,TGCGCCAGCAGCGAAACCGGGACAGGGATCGGCTACACCTTC,CASSETGTGIGYTF
-,TRBV20-1,-,TRBJ1-1,TGCAGTGCTAGCCAGTCCCCTCGGGCAGCTATGAACACTGAAGCTTTCTTT,CSASQSPRAAMNTEAFF
TRBD2,TRBV7-9,many,TRBJ2-1,TGTGCCAGCAGCTTGGGGTGGACTAGCGGGGGAAATGAGCAGTTCTTC,CASSLGWTSGGNEQFF
-,TRBV4-3,many,TRBJ1-1,TGCGCCAGCAGCCAAGATCCCTGGGCGGGGGCGAAGGGTGAAGCTTTCTTT,CASSQDPWAGAKGEAFF
-,TRBV19,many,TRBJ1-5,TGTGCCAGTAGTTTCGGCAATCAGCCCCAGCATTTT,CASSFGNQPQHF
-,TRBV19,few,TRBJ2-7,TGTGCCAGTAGTATTGGAGTAAACTACGAGCAGTACTTC,CASSIGVNYEQYF